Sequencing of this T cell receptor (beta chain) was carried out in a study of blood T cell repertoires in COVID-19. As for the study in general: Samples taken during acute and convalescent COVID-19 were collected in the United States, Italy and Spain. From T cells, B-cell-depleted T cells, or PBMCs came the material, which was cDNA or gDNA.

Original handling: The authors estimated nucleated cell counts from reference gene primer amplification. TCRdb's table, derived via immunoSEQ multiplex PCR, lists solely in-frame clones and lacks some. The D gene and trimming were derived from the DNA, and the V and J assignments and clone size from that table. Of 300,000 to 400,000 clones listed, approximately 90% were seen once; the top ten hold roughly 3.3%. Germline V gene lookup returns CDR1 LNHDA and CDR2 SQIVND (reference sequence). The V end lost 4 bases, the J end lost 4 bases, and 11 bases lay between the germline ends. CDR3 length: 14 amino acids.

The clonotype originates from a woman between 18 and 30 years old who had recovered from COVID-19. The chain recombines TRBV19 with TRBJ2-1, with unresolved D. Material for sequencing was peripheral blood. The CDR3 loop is CASSTLLLYNEQFF. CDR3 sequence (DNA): TGTGCCAGTAGTACACTCCTCCTATACAATGAGCAGTTCTTC.